This TCR beta chain was sequenced during a study of T cells in Graves' hyperthyroidism and ophthalmopathy. Amplified regions were TCR beta CDR3 sequences from RNA transcripts. The study used the HTBI primer set for a first-round RT-PCR of the TCR CDR3. TCRdb re-derived calls from the multiplex PCR reads in MiXCR, one entry per CDR3 protein. The table lists approximately 420,000 distinct CDR3 sequences, roughly an eighth of them singletons, with 5% to 6% in the top ten. Hyperthyroidism had been newly diagnosed in patients aged 18 to 65, and its duration was under 2 months. Fresh peripheral blood, 9.5 to 10 ml of it, supplied the PBMCs. This clonotype occurred many times. Antigen unknown. Points from the study as a whole: Within blood appeared most thyroid clonotypes that had expanded above 0.001.

Germline V gene lookup returns CDR1 MNHEY and CDR2 SMNVEV (reference sequence). The ends were cut back, 5 bases at V and 0 bases at J, with 11 bases in the middle. The CDR3 has 14 amino acids. The chain couples TRBV27 to TRBJ2-7; possible D gene TRBD2, 6 bases. The sequence derives from a woman aged 18-29 years with Graves' hyperthyroidism. The sequencing sample was made of blood. CDR3 residues: CASSPMTSSYEQYF. CDR3 nucleotide sequence: TGTGCCAGCAGTCCAATGACTAGCTCCTACGAGCAGTACTTC.